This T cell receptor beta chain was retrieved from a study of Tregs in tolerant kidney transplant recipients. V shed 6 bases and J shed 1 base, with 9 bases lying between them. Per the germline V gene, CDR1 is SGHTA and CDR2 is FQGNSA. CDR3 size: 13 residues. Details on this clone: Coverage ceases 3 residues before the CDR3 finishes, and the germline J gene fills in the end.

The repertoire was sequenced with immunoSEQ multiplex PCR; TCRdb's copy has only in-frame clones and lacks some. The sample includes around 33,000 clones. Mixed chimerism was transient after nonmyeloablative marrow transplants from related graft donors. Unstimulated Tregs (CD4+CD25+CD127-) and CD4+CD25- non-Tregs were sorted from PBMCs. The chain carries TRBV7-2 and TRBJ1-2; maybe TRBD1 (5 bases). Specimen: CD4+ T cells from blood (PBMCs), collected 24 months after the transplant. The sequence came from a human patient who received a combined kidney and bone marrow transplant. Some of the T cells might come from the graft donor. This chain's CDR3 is CASRDSLNYGYTF. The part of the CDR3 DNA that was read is TGTGCCAGCAGAGACAGCCTTAACTATGGC.